Following are 26 T cell receptor beta chains from one sample sequenced in a study of shared clonotypes between healthy human individuals. Profiling relied on immunoSEQ multiplex PCR, and the TCRdb table lists in-frame clones only, not all of them. The sample has about 1.5 million clones; around 98% are singletons. Sequencing was done on a sample of naive CD4+ T cells sorted from blood. The sample's subset: CD45RA+ positively selected. The receptors originated from a man younger than 40 in good health.

This sequence joins TRBV10-2 and TRBJ2-7, with a tentative D call TRBD1 (6 bases). V lost 8 bases, J lost 2 bases, and 10 bases lay in between. The CDR3 loop spans 12 amino acids. CDR1 is WSHSY, CDR2 SAAADI, per germline. The CDR3: CASRTGPYEQYF. CDR3 sequence (DNA): TGCGCCAGCCGTACAGGGCCCTACGAGCAGTACTTC.

The gene calls are TRBV7-2 and TRBJ2-7; 8 bases are shared with TRBD1. CDR3 size: 16 residues. The junction had 7 bases not matched to a gene; V was cut back by 0 bases and J by 3 bases. CDR1 and CDR2 (germline): SGHTA, FQGNSA. The CDR3 reads CASSLAGTGNYYEQYF. Here the CDR3 DNA reads TGTGCCAGCAGCTTAGCTGGGACAGGAAACTACTACGAGCAGTACTTC.

The J gene is TRBJ2-5, the V gene TRBV29-1; the match to TRBD2 covers 13 bases. Losses at the gene ends were 1 base for V and 5 bases for J; bases not matched to a gene: 7. Germline CDR1 is SQVTM and CDR2 is ANQGSEA. The CDR3 sequence is 16 residues long. The CDR3 protein is CSVEGGTSGARETQYF. CDR3 bases: TGCAGCGTTGAAGGGGGGACTAGCGGGGCGCGGGAGACCCAGTACTTC.

The genes are TRBV5-1 and TRBJ2-5; 10 bases map to TRBD1. The J segment lost 5 bases and the V segment lost 1 base, leaving 8 bases of the junction unmatched. There are 16 residues in the CDR3. Germline V gene lookup returns CDR1 SGHRS and CDR2 YFSETQ. This chain's CDR3 is CASSLSPTGGTETQYF. CDR3 in DNA: TGCGCCAGCAGCTTGTCCCCGACAGGGGGCACGGAGACCCAGTACTTC.

This chain links TRBV5-1 with TRBJ2-7, with 7 bases lining up with TRBD2. This CDR3 is 15 amino acids long. In germline, CDR1 is SGHRS, CDR2 YFSETQ. Trimming at V came to 4 bases and at J to 1 base, leaving 8 bases not matched to a gene. The DNA for the CDR3 is TGCGCCAGCAGCACCGGGGGGACCCAATCCTACGAGCAGTACTTC. As protein: CASSTGGTQSYEQYF.

This chain uses TRBV5-1 with TRBJ2-5; tentative D call: TRBD1 (6 bases). Germline CDR1 is SGHRS and CDR2 is YFSETQ. Deletions cut 3 bases from V and 4 bases from J, with 13 bases between. There are 14 residues in the CDR3. CDR3 DNA sequence: TGCGCCAGCAGCTCAATAACAGGGTCAGAGACCCAGTACTTC. Translated, it gives CASSSITGSETQYF. Full variable domain (rest looked up from reference TRBV5-1 and TRBJ2-5): KAGVTQTPRYLIKTRGQQVTLSCSPISGHRSVSWYQQTPGQGLQFLFEYFSETQRNKGNFPGRFSGRQFSNSRSEMNVSTLELGDSALYLCASSSITGSETQYFGPGTRLLVL.

The chain combines TRBV7-9 with TRBJ1-5; D is unresolved. V lost 5 bases to trimming and J lost 5 bases, with 13 bases between them. The CDR3 length is 14 residues. Per germline, CDR1 SEHNR and CDR2 FQNEAQ (reference sequence). CDR3 sequence: CASSPRTVDQPQHF. DNA of the CDR3: TGTGCCAGCAGCCCGAGGACCGTCGATCAGCCCCAGCATTTT.

The V and J genes are TRBV28 and TRBJ2-3, with D maybe TRBD2 (5 bases). From germline, CDR1 is MDHEN and CDR2 SYDVKM. V lost 6 bases, J lost 3 bases, and 16 bases lay in between. This CDR3 region has 15 residues. CDR3 DNA sequence: TGTGCCAGCAGCCAAAGCGGAGGTACGACAGATACGCAGTATTTT. This gives the protein CASSQSGGTTDTQYF.

V and J are TRBV6-4 and TRBJ2-1; weak D call: TRBD1 (6 bases). The CDR3 sequence is 16 residues long. CDR1 is MRHNA, CDR2 SNTAGT, per germline. The ends were cut back, 2 bases at V and 3 bases at J, with 14 bases in the middle. DNA of the CDR3: TGTGCCAGCAGTGACCTGTACAGGGACCGCTACAATGAGCAGTTCTTC. It codes for CASSDLYRDRYNEQFF.

This chain joins TRBV7-8 and TRBJ2-5; TRBD1 might be the D (5 bases). There are 14 residues in the CDR3. V lost 0 bases to trimming and J lost 5 bases, with 10 bases between them. Germline CDR1 reads SGHVS; CDR2 reads FQNEAQ. In nucleotides, the CDR3 is TGTGCCAGCAGCTTAGCCAGGGTACGGGAGACCCAGTACTTC. This codes for CASSLARVRETQYF.

This rearrangement joins TRBV29-1 to TRBJ2-2; the D is unclear. The length of the CDR3 is 13 residues. Trimming left V 3 bases short and J 6 bases short, with 11 bases between. Germline-derived CDR1 and CDR2 are SQVTM and ANQGSEA. CDR3 region: CSVDVVGSGELFF. The CDR3 bases are TGCAGCGTTGATGTGGTGGGATCCGGGGAGCTGTTTTTT.

J is TRBJ2-1 and V is TRBV11-2; no clear D gene. Trimming shortened V by 4 bases and J by 12 bases, and 22 bases separated the two germline ends. CDR1 is SGHAT and CDR2 is FQNNGV in the germline V gene. The CDR3 consists of 15 residues. The CDR3 reads CASSSNKLISWGQFF. CDR3 nucleotide sequence: TGTGCCAGCAGCTCAAACAAACTAATCTCGTGGGGGCAGTTCTTC.

For the CDR3, the DNA is TGTGCCAGCAGCTTCCTGGACAGGATGAACACTGAAGCTTTCTTT. Protein sequence: CASSFLDRMNTEAFF. The chain has TRBV7-2 and TRBJ1-1, with TRBD1 matching over 7 bases. CDR1 is SGHTA, CDR2 FQGNSA, per germline. CDR3 length: 15 residues. The junction had 4 bases not matched to a gene; V was cut back by 3 bases and J by 0 bases.

V usage is TRBV28 and J usage is TRBJ2-1; D may be TRBD1 (6 bases). Trimming stripped 2 bases from V and 5 bases from J, with 13 bases between. The germline CDR1 and CDR2 sequences are MDHEN and SYDVKM. The CDR3 totals 15 residues. CDR3 coding DNA: TGTGCCAGCAGTTTAAGGGGGAGCCGACACAATGAGCAGTTCTTC. Protein: CASSLRGSRHNEQFF.

This chain uses TRBV5-1 with TRBJ1-1; D uncertain. Trimming removed 3 bases from V and 0 bases from J, with 15 bases in between. The CDR3 has 16 amino acids. CDR1 and CDR2 from the germline V gene are SGHRS and YFSETQ. The CDR3, as DNA: TGCGCCAGCAGCTGGGGTCGGGGTGTAGTGAACACTGAAGCTTTCTTT. The encoded protein is CASSWGRGVVNTEAFF.

The rearrangement joins TRBV18 to TRBJ1-5, with D maybe TRBD1 (6 bases). This CDR3 is built from 15 residues. Germline CDR1 KGHSH, CDR2 LQKENI. V lost 5 bases and J lost 2, with 13 bases in between. Written as DNA, the CDR3 is TGTGCCAGCTCATCAGGGGCTCTAGGCAATCAGCCCCAGCATTTT. Translated, it gives CASSSGALGNQPQHF.

The gene calls are TRBV7-2 and TRBJ2-5; TRBD2 matches 8 bases. Trimming at V came to 8 bases and at J to 5 bases, leaving 13 bases not matched to a gene. The CDR3 is 15 residues long. CDR1 and CDR2 (germline): SGHTA, FQGNSA. CDR3 in DNA: TGTGCCAGCGCCGGGGAAAGCGGGAGTTGGGAGACCCAGTACTTC. It encodes CASAGESGSWETQYF.

The chain combines TRBV11-2 with TRBJ2-6, with TRBD1 matching 7 bases. V lost 4 bases and J lost 18; bases outside the gene matches: 12. The length of the CDR3 is 13 residues. The germline gives CDR1 SGHAT, CDR2 FQNNGV. CDR3 sequence: CASSSYHSGDRTF. The CDR3 DNA sequence: TGTGCCAGCAGCTCATACCACTCAGGGGACAGGACTTTC.

V is TRBV7-9 and J is TRBJ2-7, with D perhaps assigned TRBD1 or TRBD2 (5 bases each). V lost 0 bases to trimming and J lost 6 bases, with 12 bases between them. The CDR3 covers 14 residues. From germline, CDR1 is SEHNR and CDR2 FQNEAQ (reference sequence). The CDR3 nucleotides read TGTGCCAGCAGCTTAGCGGTATTCGGGGCCGAGCAGTACTTC. As protein: CASSLAVFGAEQYF.

The rearrangement links TRBV10-3 to TRBJ2-7; D unresolved. CDR1 is ENHRY and CDR2 is SYGVKD in the germline V gene. CDR3 length equals 11 residues. Between the trimmed V and J ends, which lost 8 bases and 2 bases, there was a span of 7 bases. The CDR3 DNA reads as TGTGCCATCGGGAAAGCCTACGAGCAGTACTTC. Protein: CAIGKAYEQYF.

This chain uses TRBV29-1 with TRBJ2-3; possibly TRBD1 for D (5 bases). V lost 3 bases to trimming and J lost 4 bases, with 11 bases between them. Germline CDR1 and CDR2: SQVTM and ANQGSEA. This CDR3 comprises 13 residues. The CDR3 is CSVDLRVADTQYF. CDR3 DNA: TGCAGCGTTGACCTCAGGGTAGCAGATACGCAGTATTTT.

This clone has a single count. This chain uses TRBV11-2 with TRBJ2-5; 7 nucleotides agree with TRBD1. The CDR3 has 15 amino acids. Germline assignment: CDR1 SGHAT and CDR2 FQNNGV. Trimming took 1 base from V and 2 from J; bases not matched to a gene: 4. The CDR3 nucleotides read TGTGCCAGCAGCTTAGTCGGACAGGTTCAAGAGACCCAGTACTTC. The encoded protein is CASSLVGQVQETQYF.

The gene calls are TRBV12-2 and TRBJ2-7; TRBD2, the table's D call, lacks a check against the DNA. TRBV12-2 is labeled a pseudogene. This CDR3 is built from 16 residues. The CDR3 loop reads CASRSNWLAGVYEQYF. CDR3 bases: TGTGCAAGTCGCTCAAACTGGCTAGCGGGAGTTTACGAGCAGTACTTC.

V gene TRBV27 combines with J gene TRBJ2-1; 11 nucleotides agree with TRBD2. Germline loops: CDR1 MNHEY, CDR2 SMNVEV (reference sequence). This CDR3 is built from 14 residues. V lost 5 bases to trimming and J lost 15 bases; unmatched junction nucleotides: 12. The CDR3 nucleotides read TGTGCCAGCAGTCCGGGACTAGCGGAATATCGCCCGTTCTTC. Translated, it gives CASSPGLAEYRPFF.

The chain carries TRBV18 and TRBJ1-2; 9 nucleotides agree with TRBD1. The CDR3 is 15 amino acids. J was trimmed by 3 bases and V by 1 base; bases with no gene match: 3. CDR1 is KGHSH and CDR2 is LQKENI in the germline V gene. The CDR3 loop reads CASSPRDRVDYGYTF. The CDR3 coding sequence is TGTGCCAGCTCACCACGGGACAGGGTTGACTATGGCTACACCTTC.

The V call is TRBV18, the J call TRBJ1-1, with a tentative D call TRBD1 (6 bases). Per the germline V gene, CDR1 is KGHSH and CDR2 is LQKENI. This CDR3 is 14 amino acids long. Between the trimmed V and J ends, which lost 2 bases and 1 base, there was a span of 8 bases. For the CDR3, the DNA is TGTGCCAGCTCACCAGGGGGACAGAACACTGAAGCTTTCTTT. The encoded protein is CASSPGGQNTEAFF.